Each of the 16 T cell receptor beta chains below was sequenced from the same sample in a study of response to subunit inactivated influenza vaccine (dated by TCRdb to 2017 to 2018). The library relied on RT-PCR. For sequencing, an Illumina HiSeq 2500 was employed. TCRdb cleaned the public reads at Q25 with fastp, built clones with MiXCR and kept in-frame beta chains. Rows are unified per CDR3 protein, each entry keeping the most common DNA and genes. The sample includes 550,000 to 800,000 distinct CDR3 sequences, with more than 11% observed a single time. In total, the top ten clones hold 5.5% to 8% of the sample. Sample: PBMCs from blood, taken approximately 15 days before vaccination. The receptor source for this set is a man aged 50-59 years who received an inactivated influenza vaccine. Donor details come from another sample of the same person, matched by shared clones.

The chain uses TRBV19 and TRBJ1-1; D might be TRBD1 (6 bases). CDR3 size: 13 residues. Germline values: CDR1 LNHDA, CDR2 SQIVND (reference sequence). V lost 7 bases to trimming and J lost 1 base, with 10 bases between them. In nucleotides, the CDR3 is TGTGCCAGTACATGGACAGCGAACACTGAAGCTTTCTTT. Translating gives CASTWTANTEAFF.

The chain is built from TRBV18 and TRBJ2-1; TRBD2 is a possible D gene (7 bases). Germline V gene data show CDR1 as KGHSH and CDR2 as LQKENI. The CDR3 runs 18 residues. V lost 0 bases to trimming and J lost 5 bases, with 20 bases between them. CDR3 DNA sequence: TGTGCCAGCTCACCACCCCAGGGAGGGGTAGGGACACACAATGAGCAGTTCTTC. Its translation is CASSPPQGGVGTHNEQFF.

The genes are TRBV20-1 and TRBJ2-4, with 9 bases matching TRBD1. V gave up 5 bases and J gave up 1 base; unmatched junction bases: 3. The CDR3 is 14 amino acids. The germline V gene has CDR1 DFQATT and CDR2 SNEGSKA (reference sequence). The DNA for the CDR3 is TGCAGTGCTTGGACAGGGGCCGCCAAAAACATTCAGTACTTC. Its translation is CSAWTGAAKNIQYF.

The chain carries TRBV12-3 or TRBV12-4 and TRBJ2-1; D gene ambiguous. V was pared by 3 bases and J by 3 bases, with 12 bases between. This CDR3 has 15 amino acids. CDR3 sequence reads: CASSLEQNLYNEQFF. CDR3 nucleotides: TGTGCCAGCAGTTTGGAACAGAACCTCTACAATGAGCAGTTCTTC.

CDR3 nucleotide sequence: TGTGCCAGCATGCGGGACCCTAACTATGGCTACACCTTC. Protein product: CASMRDPNYGYTF. The chain combines TRBV28 with TRBJ1-2; D may be TRBD1 (5 bases). V lost 7 bases to trimming and J lost 0 bases, with 9 bases between them. The length of the CDR3 is 13 residues. CDR1 is MDHEN, CDR2 SYDVKM, per germline.

In its sample, this clonotype was seen a few times. The chain is built from TRBV5-1 and TRBJ2-1, with D perhaps TRBD2 (6 bases). This CDR3 has 14 amino acids. V shed 6 bases and J shed 6 bases, with 16 bases lying between them. Germline V gene data show CDR1 as SGHRS and CDR2 as YFSETQ. The CDR3 here is CASTEGMLGNEQFF. For the CDR3, the DNA is TGCGCCAGCACGGAGGGAATGTTGGGCAATGAGCAGTTCTTC.

The table lists this clonotype with a few counts. The DNA for the CDR3 is TGTGCCAGCAGCTTGCCTCGGACAGGGGGCAACGAGCAGTACTTC. Amino acid sequence: CASSLPRTGGNEQYF. The V gene is TRBV5-5, the J gene TRBJ2-7; TRBD1 matches 11 bases. Germline V gene lookup returns CDR1 SGHKS and CDR2 YYEKEE (reference sequence). There are 15 residues in the CDR3. Trimming at V came to 1 base and at J to 5 bases, leaving 5 bases not matched to a gene.

This clonotype was seen a few times. V usage is TRBV28 and J usage is TRBJ2-1; 7 nucleotides match TRBD2. After removal of 4 bases from V and 2 bases from J, the junction contained 5 bases not matched to a gene. CDR3 length: 15 residues. CDR1 is MDHEN and CDR2 is SYDVKM in the germline V gene. For the CDR3, the DNA is TGTGCCAGCAGTTACCAGCGGGGCCCCTACAATGAGCAGTTCTTC. This sequence encodes CASSYQRGPYNEQFF.

This clonotype was seen a handful of times. CDR3 bases: TGTGCCAGCAGTGTTTTGCAGAGTACAGATACGCAGTATTTT. Translation: CASSVLQSTDTQYF. V is TRBV2 and J is TRBJ2-3; D is unclear. This CDR3 is built from 14 residues. Germline V CDR1 and CDR2: SNHLY, FYNNEI. With 4 bases removed from V and 3 bases from J, the gap between germline ends came to 11 bases. Looking up the rest from reference TRBV2 and TRBJ2-3 gives the full variable domain: EPEVTQTPSHQVTQMGQEVILRCVPISNHLYFYWYRQILGQKVEFLVSFYNNEISEKSEIFDDQFSVERPDGSNFTLKIRSTKLEDSAMYFCASSVLQSTDTQYFGPGTRLTVL.

This clonotype was found a few times. The chain joins TRBV21-1 to TRBJ1-2. TRBV21-1 is tagged as a pseudogene. The CDR3 covers 15 residues. CDR3 nucleotides: TGTGCCAACAGCAATGGCAGGGCTACTTCTAGCGGCTACACCTTC. Translated: CANSNGRATSSGYTF.

In this sample, this clonotype turned up a few times. The chain combines TRBV20-1 with TRBJ2-5; D unclear. This CDR3 has 14 amino acids. V was trimmed by 3 bases and J by 3 bases, leaving 14 bases between them. Germline CDR1 is DFQATT and CDR2 is SNEGSKA (reference sequence). The CDR3 spells CSASRHPTKETQYF. As DNA, the CDR3 is TGCAGTGCTAGTCGCCACCCGACGAAAGAGACCCAGTACTTC.

In its sample, this clonotype was seen many times. The genes are TRBV12-3 or TRBV12-4 and TRBJ1-5; D call uncertain. The CDR3 has 14 amino acids. The V gene lost 8 bases and the J gene lost 2 bases, with 13 bases spanning the gap. The chain's CDR3 is CASANGWGNQPQHF. In DNA form, the CDR3 reads TGTGCCAGCGCGAACGGCTGGGGCAATCAGCCCCAGCATTTT.

This clonotype was observed a handful of times. The chain carries TRBV20-1 and TRBJ2-3, with D unclear. The germline V gene has CDR1 DFQATT and CDR2 SNEGSKA (reference sequence). This CDR3 comprises 13 residues. V dropped 3 bases and J dropped 0 bases, with 7 bases sitting between them. CDR3 in DNA: TGCAGTGCTAGGGTACTCAGCACAGATACGCAGTATTTT. This encodes CSARVLSTDTQYF.

V and J are TRBV7-2 and TRBJ2-5, with a weak D call TRBD1 (6 bases). V lost 4 bases to trimming and J lost 4 bases, with 13 bases between them. The CDR3 covers 14 residues. Germline CDR1 is SGHTA and CDR2 is FQGNSA. The CDR3 region has the DNA TGTGCCAGCAGCTCATCGACAGGTTCAGAGACCCAGTACTTC. Its protein product is CASSSSTGSETQYF.

This clonotype has a count of ten or more. The CDR3 DNA reads as TGTGCCAGCAGCCATGAGGGAAAAAAAGCTTTCTTT. Its translation is CASSHEGKKAFF. This chain joins TRBV4-2 and TRBJ1-1; D remains ambiguous. Germline lookup yields CDR1 LGHNA and CDR2 YNFKEQ. V dropped 3 bases and J dropped 9 bases, with 11 bases sitting between them. CDR3 size: 12 residues.

The chain combines TRBV6-2 or TRBV6-3 with TRBJ2-7; D is possibly TRBD2 (5 bases). Germline values: CDR1 MNHEY, CDR2 SVGEGT. The CDR3 totals 15 residues. The ends were cut back, 5 bases at V and 7 bases at J, with 21 bases in the middle. The CDR3 nucleotides read TGTGCCAGCAGTCCGCAGAAATGGAGGTCCTTTGAGCAGTACTTC. Protein product: CASSPQKWRSFEQYF.